This T cell receptor beta chain is from a study of T cell responses to AZD1222 COVID-19 vaccine. Overall study results and limits: Spike-specific TCR repertoires showed rising breadth and depth after two AZD1222 doses. Unmutated variant regions are reportedly the target of nearly half of TCRs that are spike-specific.

A note on this clone: Its target is not known.

The data were produced by immunoSEQ multiplex PCR, yet TCRdb's version contains in-frame clones alone and is incomplete. The table lists some 150,000 clones, around 90% of them singletons, with approximately 3.7% in the top ten. The TCR comes from an adult in good health. This sample comprised peripheral blood, obtained on day 0 of AZD1222 vaccination.

The CDR3 loop reads CASSGGSGTEAFF. The DNA of the CDR3 is TGTGCCAGCTCGGGGGGATCCGGCACTGAAGCTTTCTTT. J is TRBJ1-1 and V is TRBV18; D is perhaps TRBD1 (5 bases). V was pared by 6 bases and J by 4 bases, with 12 bases between. CDR1 KGHSH and CDR2 LQKENI come from the germline V gene. CDR3 length: 13 residues.